A single sample is the source of the 21 T cell receptor beta chains below, sequenced in a study of neurological immune-mediated disorders. TCRdb processed the 5' RACE reads anew with MiXCR; each CDR3 protein has one entry. Among 50,000 or so distinct CDR3 sequences listed, more than 3.5% were seen once. Sequencing was carried out using PBMCs. All receptors come from a man aged 55 to 70 with multiple sclerosis.

This clonotype was seen many times. The chain carries TRBV20-1 and TRBJ1-3, with 9 bases aligning to TRBD1. Germline CDR1 and CDR2: DFQATT and SNEGSKA (reference sequence). J gave up 4 bases and V 0 bases, and 4 bases lay outside the gene matches. This CDR3 contains 15 residues. The CDR3 region has the DNA TGCAGTGCTAGAGACCCGGGACAGGGCGGAAACACCATATATTTT. Its translation is CSARDPGQGGNTIYF.

The chain recombines TRBV28 with TRBJ2-5, with D tentatively TRBD2 (6 bases). Per the germline V gene, CDR1 is MDHEN and CDR2 is SYDVKM. The CDR3 is 14 amino acids. The V end was cut by 8 bases, the J end by 3 bases, with 16 bases between. CDR3: CASGLRLGKETQYF. The DNA of the CDR3 is TGTGCCAGCGGCCTACGACTAGGAAAAGAGACCCAGTACTTC. The whole variable domain, remainder taken from reference TRBV28 and TRBJ2-5, is DVKVTQSSRYLVKRTGEKVFLECVQDMDHENMFWYRQDPGLGLRLIYFSYDVKMKEKGDIPEGYSVSREKKERFSLILESASTNQTSMYLCASGLRLGKETQYFGPGTRLLVL.

The genes are TRBV10-3 and TRBJ2-2; D is uncertain. CDR1 is ENHRY, CDR2 SYGVKD, per germline. The CDR3 covers 11 residues. Trimming shortened V by 3 bases and J by 7 bases, and 3 bases separated the two germline ends. The CDR3 spells CAISEGGELFF. DNA for the CDR3: TGTGCCATCAGTGAAGGCGGGGAGCTGTTTTTT.

In this sample, this clonotype turned up many times. The rearrangement uses TRBV28 and TRBJ1-2; no reliable D call. CDR3 length: 14 residues. CDR1 is MDHEN, CDR2 SYDVKM, per germline. Trimming removed 4 bases from V and 4 bases from J, with 13 bases in between. CDR3 in DNA: TGTGCCAGCAGTTACTCGACCGAACCCTATGGCTACACCTTC. Its translation: CASSYSTEPYGYTF.

This clonotype has ten or more counts. The chain is built from TRBV27 and TRBJ1-5; TRBD1 matches 11 bases. The CDR3 covers 15 residues. The V and J ends lost 7 bases and 6 bases, in that order; junction bases with no gene match: 8. CDR1 is MNHEY and CDR2 is SMNVEV in the germline V gene (reference sequence). The CDR3 protein is CASKQDRGRIQPQHF. CDR3 nucleotide sequence: TGTGCCAGCAAACAGGACAGGGGGCGAATTCAGCCCCAGCATTTT.

This clonotype was recorded many times. The rearrangement links TRBV5-6 to TRBJ1-1, with D possibly matching TRBD1 (5 bases). V lost 3 bases, J lost 3 bases, and 21 bases lay in between. The CDR3 runs 17 residues. The germline V gene encodes CDR1 SGHDT and CDR2 YYEEEE. The CDR3 protein is CASSSMVGGTVDTEAFF. CDR3 DNA: TGTGCCAGCAGCTCGATGGTGGGCGGGACCGTGGACACTGAAGCTTTCTTT.

Many counts were recorded for this clonotype. This chain links TRBV5-1 with TRBJ2-2; 9 bases line up with TRBD2. This CDR3 has 16 amino acids. CDR1 SGHRS and CDR2 YFSETQ come from the germline V gene. J gave up 4 bases and V 2 bases, and 6 bases lay outside the gene matches. The CDR3 coding sequence is TGCGCCAGCAGCTTAACCCTAGCGGGATTCACCGGGGAGCTGTTTTTT. This gives the protein CASSLTLAGFTGELFF.

This clonotype was counted ten times or more. Here the CDR3 DNA reads TGCGCCAGCAGCGGGGGGCCAGATACGCAGTATTTT. Amino acids: CASSGGPDTQYF. The rearrangement links TRBV5-1 to TRBJ2-3; either TRBD1 or TRBD2 may supply D (6 bases each). V lost 4 bases and J 4 bases, leaving 7 bases between the germline ends. CDR1 SGHRS and CDR2 YFSETQ come from the germline V gene. The CDR3 has 12 amino acids.

This clonotype was observed at least ten times. This chain joins TRBV20-1 and TRBJ1-5; D uncertain. Germline values: CDR1 DFQATT, CDR2 SNEGSKA (reference sequence). Deletions cut 3 bases from V and 4 bases from J, with 13 bases between. CDR3 size: 14 residues. The CDR3 DNA reads as TGCAGTGCTAGGAAAGGGTTCGGGAATCAGCCCCAGCATTTT. Translation gives CSARKGFGNQPQHF.

This clonotype was recorded many times. The rearrangement joins TRBV5-5 to TRBJ2-1; perhaps D is TRBD1 or TRBD2 (5 bases each). Germline CDR1 reads SGHKS; CDR2 reads YYEKEE (reference sequence). Trimming stripped 4 bases from V and 1 base from J, with 15 bases between. The CDR3 is 16 amino acids. CDR3 nucleotides: TGTGCCAGCAGCAGTAAGGGACCGGAGTCCTACAATGAGCAGTTCTTC. Amino acids: CASSSKGPESYNEQFF.

At least ten counts were recorded for this clonotype. The chain uses TRBV29-1 and TRBJ2-7, with D unclear. There are 13 residues in the CDR3. Germline CDR1 and CDR2: SQVTM and ANQGSEA. The germline V and J ends were trimmed by 2 bases and 9 bases, with 17 bases remaining between them. CDR3 sequence: CSVELPGMLGQYF. The CDR3 DNA follows: TGCAGCGTTGAATTGCCAGGAATGTTGGGGCAGTACTTC.

This clonotype was counted at least ten times. The rearrangement uses TRBV5-1 and TRBJ1-2, with a weak D call TRBD1 (5 bases). The length of the CDR3 is 13 residues. The V and J ends lost 3 bases and 1 base respectively, with 7 bases between them. Per germline, CDR1 SGHRS and CDR2 YFSETQ. The CDR3 region has the DNA TGCGCCAGCAGCTGGGGGGGTAACTATGGCTACACCTTC. It codes for CASSWGGNYGYTF.

With respect to this clonotype: A much larger clone differs from this one at a single base, so this may be a read error. The gene calls are TRBV12-3 or TRBV12-4 and TRBJ2-1; maybe TRBD2 (5 bases). The CDR3 has 10 amino acids. V was cut by 5 bases and J by 14 bases, with 10 bases left in between. The CDR3 sequence: CASSEGAKFF. In DNA form, the CDR3 reads TGTGCCAGCAGTGAGGGAGCGAAGTTCTTC.

This clonotype occurred many times. V and J are TRBV5-1 and TRBJ2-7; D not resolved. This CDR3 spans 14 amino acids. The germline V gene encodes CDR1 SGHRS and CDR2 YFSETQ. Trimming left V 0 bases short and J 5 bases short, with 12 bases between. The CDR3: CASSLDSSLDEQYF. The CDR3 coding sequence is TGCGCCAGCAGCTTGGATTCCTCGTTGGACGAGCAGTACTTC.

This clonotype was seen repeatedly, ten times or more. The J gene is TRBJ1-1, the V gene TRBV9; D ambiguous. Trimming cost V 1 base and J 5 bases, with 15 bases left between them. From germline, CDR1 is SGDLS and CDR2 YYNGEE. The CDR3 runs to 15 residues. The CDR3 nucleotides are TGTGCCAGCAGCGTACAGTTTCAAGGTGCGACTGAAGCTTTCTTT. Amino acid sequence: CASSVQFQGATEAFF.

The chain employs TRBV5-1 and TRBJ1-1; no clear D. Per germline, CDR1 SGHRS and CDR2 YFSETQ. This CDR3 contains 14 residues. The V and J ends lost 1 base and 0 bases respectively, with 7 bases between them. The CDR3 DNA follows: TGCGCCAGCAGCTTGCTGCCCATGAACACTGAAGCTTTCTTT. Translating it yields CASSLLPMNTEAFF. Drawing the rest from reference TRBV5-1 and TRBJ1-1, the complete variable domain is KAGVTQTPRYLIKTRGQQVTLSCSPISGHRSVSWYQQTPGQGLQFLFEYFSETQRNKGNFPGRFSGRQFSNSRSEMNVSTLELGDSALYLCASSLLPMNTEAFFGQGTRLTVV.

This clonotype was picked up many times. The rearrangement uses TRBV3-1 and TRBJ2-6, with 8 bases identical to TRBD2. The CDR3 length is 18 residues. From germline, CDR1 is LGHDT and CDR2 YNNKEL (reference sequence). The ends lost 0 bases at V and 1 base at J; junction bases unmatched: 5. CDR3 coding DNA: TGTGCCAGCAGCCAAGAGAGTAGCGGGACTTCTGGGGCCAACGTCCTGACTTTC. This sequence encodes CASSQESSGTSGANVLTF.

This clonotype occurred many times. This sequence joins TRBV7-8 and TRBJ2-7; tentatively, D is TRBD2 (6 bases). CDR1 is SGHVS, CDR2 FQNEAQ, per germline. V was shortened by 3 bases and J by 0 bases, with 12 bases between the two germline ends. This CDR3 comprises 15 residues. The CDR3 DNA reads TGTGCCAGCAGCTTTCTAGCGACGAGCTCCTACGAGCAGTACTTC. This gives the protein CASSFLATSSYEQYF.

This clonotype was observed many times. The gene calls are TRBV14 and TRBJ1-1; D ambiguous. From germline, CDR1 is SGHDN and CDR2 FVKESK. The CDR3 loop spans 11 amino acids. Trimming cost V 4 bases and J 3 bases, with 3 bases left between them. The CDR3 protein is CASSPYTEAFF. The CDR3 region has the DNA TGTGCCAGCAGCCCATACACTGAAGCTTTCTTT.

This clonotype was counted ten times or more. The chain combines TRBV20-1 with TRBJ2-1, with 8 bases lining up with TRBD2. V trimming: 3 bases; J trimming: 7 bases; junction bases outside the gene matches: 11. CDR3 length equals 15 residues. Germline CDR1 is DFQATT and CDR2 is SNEGSKA (reference sequence). CDR3 bases: TGCAGTGCTAGGGTCTGGCGGGGGGCCGGAAATGAGCAGTTCTTC. This sequence encodes CSARVWRGAGNEQFF.

Ten or more counts support this clonotype. The chain employs TRBV28 and TRBJ2-3; TRBD2 agrees at 12 bases. V dropped 6 bases and J dropped 2; count of bases not matched to a gene: 6. The CDR3 runs to 16 residues. Germline V gene sequence: CDR1 MDHEN, CDR2 SYDVKM. The CDR3 spells CASSSGLAGLTDTQYF. The CDR3 DNA reads TGTGCCAGCAGCTCGGGACTAGCGGGCCTCACAGATACGCAGTATTTT.